Listed below are T cell receptor beta chains from one sample, sequenced in a study of PD-1 blockade in classical Hodgkin lymphoma. Clones were read by immunoSEQ multiplex PCR, and TCRdb kept only the in-frame ones, dropping some. Of 95,000 to 100,000 clones in the sample, around nine tenths were seen once. The sample in question was peripheral blood mononuclear cells (PBMCs), obtained before the second cycle of nivolumab. The receptors originated from a human donor with classical Hodgkin lymphoma. Both conserved end residues are part of each CDR3. The order of the fields is J gene, D gene, clone size, V gene, CDR3 protein, CDR3 DNA. A D gene is named only where the DNA matches it firmly. Clone size is given for some rows only: seen once, a few or many times, or a class if the clone is expanded.

TRBJ1-5	NA	NA	TRBV7-8	CASSLNRDQPQHF	TGTGCCAGCAGCTTAAACAGGGATCAGCCCCAGCATTTT
TRBJ2-7	TRBD1	once	TRBV28	CASSINILGQGTYEQYF	TGTGCCAGCAGTATAAATATACTGGGACAGGGAACCTACGAGCAGTACTTC
TRBJ1-1	NA	NA	TRBV15	CATSRGRGVGSHTEAFF	TGTGCCACCAGCAGAGGAAGAGGTGTAGGATCGCACACTGAAGCTTTCTTT
TRBJ1-4	NA	once	TRBV5-5	CASSLVAGDEKLFF	TGTGCCAGCAGCTTGGTGGCAGGGGATGAAAAACTGTTTTTT
TRBJ2-7	TRBD1	NA	TRBV9	CASSPRTGMTYEQYF	TGTGCCAGCAGCCCGCGGACAGGGATGACCTACGAGCAGTACTTC
TRBJ2-2	TRBD1	NA	TRBV5-4	CASDGTGNTGELFF	TGTGCCAGCGATGGGACAGGGAACACCGGGGAGCTGTTTTTT
TRBJ2-2	TRBD1	NA	TRBV7-2	CASSTRGTGYTGELFF	TGTGCCAGCAGCACCCGGGGGACAGGGTACACCGGGGAGCTGTTTTTT
TRBJ2-1	NA	NA	TRBV5-6	CASSRGDSSNREQFF	TGTGCCAGCAGCCGGGGAGACTCATCAAATCGTGAGCAGTTCTTC
TRBJ2-5	NA	NA	TRBV9	CASSVGYRVGETQYF	TGTGCCAGCAGCGTAGGATACAGGGTAGGGGAGACCCAGTACTTC
TRBJ1-1	NA	NA	TRBV6-5	CASSNTWAGDTEAFF	TGTGCCAGCAGCAATACGTGGGCAGGGGACACTGAAGCTTTCTTT
TRBJ2-1	NA	NA	TRBV4-2	CASSQDESSYNEQFF	TGTGCCAGCAGCCAAGATGAGAGCTCCTACAATGAGCAGTTCTTC
TRBJ2-7	NA	NA	TRBV7-2	CASSPVLGTFEQYF	TGTGCCAGCAGTCCCGTCCTGGGAACGTTTGAGCAGTACTTC
TRBJ2-1	TRBD1	NA	TRBV19	CASSARQGSYNEQFF	TGTGCCAGTAGTGCCAGACAGGGGTCCTACAATGAGCAGTTCTTC
TRBJ2-5	NA	NA	TRBV7-2	CASSYGGPQETQYF	TGTGCCAGCAGCTACGGCGGACCACAAGAGACCCAGTACTTC
TRBJ2-3	TRBD2	NA	TRBV7-2	CASSSKLAGVDTQYF	TGTGCCAGCAGCTCAAAACTAGCGGGGGTAGATACGCAGTATTTT
TRBJ1-4	NA	NA	TRBV10-3	CAISETGPNEKLFF	TGTGCCATCAGTGAAACGGGACCTAATGAAAAACTGTTTTTT
TRBJ1-1	NA	NA	TRBV7-2	CASSLFGGHTEAFF	TGTGCCAGCAGCTTATTCGGAGGGCACACTGAAGCTTTCTTT
TRBJ1-1	NA	NA	TRBV4-1	CASSQEGRGTEAFF	TGCGCCAGCAGCCAAGAAGGCAGGGGCACTGAAGCTTTCTTT
TRBJ1-3	TRBD1	NA	TRBV19	CASSIWTGNSGNTIYF	TGTGCCAGTAGTATTTGGACAGGTAACTCTGGAAACACCATATATTTT
TRBJ2-3	TRBD2	NA	TRBV20-1	CSAETSSAQYF	TGCAGTGCAGAGACTAGCTCAGCACAGTATTTT
TRBJ1-2	TRBD1	NA	TRBV19	CASKPPGTGGAEGYTF	TGTGCCAGTAAACCGCCCGGGACAGGGGGCGCAGAAGGCTACACCTTC
TRBJ2-1	NA	NA	TRBV5-1	CASSLAQGGIDEQFF	TGCGCCAGCAGCTTGGCCCAGGGCGGGATCGATGAGCAGTTCTTC
TRBJ2-7	NA	NA	TRBV7-2	CASSHTTGYYEQYF	TGTGCCAGCAGCCATACAACAGGGTATTACGAGCAGTACTTC
TRBJ1-2	TRBD1	NA	TRBV7-8	CASSNTGGYGYTF	TGTGCCAGCAGCAATACAGGGGGCTATGGCTACACCTTC
TRBJ2-5	NA	NA	TRBV5-1	CASSFAGEETQYF	TGCGCCAGCAGCTTCGCTGGGGAAGAGACCCAGTACTTC
TRBJ1-4	TRBD1	NA	TRBV4-3	CASSQRDRGGLGAEKLFF	TGCGCCAGCAGCCAGAGGGACAGGGGAGGCCTCGGAGCGGAAAAACTGTTTTTT
TRBJ1-5	NA	NA	TRBV10-2	CASRSDEYNQPQHF	TGCGCCAGCAGATCTGACGAATACAATCAGCCCCAGCATTTT
TRBJ2-5	TRBD2	few	TRBV7-8	CASTGLAGQETQYF	TGTGCCAGCACCGGACTAGCGGGGCAAGAGACCCAGTACTTC